The T cell receptor beta chain under discussion was sequenced for a study of blood T cell repertoires in COVID-19. Study summary: T cells, B-cell-depleted T cells, or PBMCs supplied cDNA or gDNA.

Sequencing was performed with immunoSEQ multiplex PCR; in TCRdb, only in-frame clones are kept and a portion is missing. The sample carries about 300,000 clones, roughly 83% recorded once. Followed over time, Seattle patients had been enrolled while infection was active. Deletions cut 5 bases from V and 2 bases from J, with 10 bases between. This CDR3 comprises 13 residues. The chain uses TRBV12-3 or TRBV12-4 and TRBJ2-7; D might be TRBD2 (5 bases). What was sequenced was peripheral blood. This sequence was found in a human donor with COVID-19, enrolled during active disease. The donor label of this sample is uncertain. This chain's CDR3 is CASSPDGTYEQYF. The CDR3 nucleotides read TGTGCCAGCAGTCCCGACGGGACCTACGAGCAGTACTTC.